This entry lists 22 T cell receptor beta chains sequenced from one sample in a study of shared clonotypes between healthy human individuals. The table came from immunoSEQ multiplex PCR; TCRdb's copy has only in-frame clones and leaves some out. The sample yields about 710,000 clones, 73% seen once. The sample comprised memory CD4+ T cells sorted from blood. Subset noted: CD45RA-negative fraction. The origin of the receptors is a woman in her twenties or thirties in good health.

The chain combines TRBV7-9 with TRBJ2-3; D unresolved. CDR1 and CDR2 from the germline V gene are SEHNR and FQNEAQ (reference sequence). This CDR3 region has 11 residues. Trimming stripped 4 bases from V and 14 bases from J, with 13 bases between. DNA for the CDR3: TGTGCCAGCAGCTCACTCGGCCCTTGGTATTTT. Its translation is CASSSLGPWYF.

The gene calls are TRBV5-1 and TRBJ1-5; D remains ambiguous. Looked up from germline, CDR1 is SGHRS and CDR2 is YFSETQ. There are 14 residues in the CDR3. Trimming removed 0 bases from V and 5 bases from J, with 9 bases in between. In nucleotides, the CDR3 is TGCGCCAGCAGCTTGGGGGCCGATGATCAGCCCCAGCATTTT. As protein: CASSLGADDQPQHF.

The chain carries TRBV7-9 and TRBJ1-1; 8 bases align to TRBD1. Germline assignment: CDR1 SEHNR and CDR2 FQNEAQ (reference sequence). The junction had 3 bases not matched to a gene; V was cut back by 5 bases and J by 1 base. This CDR3 has 14 amino acids. The DNA for the CDR3 is TGTGCCAGCAGCATAGGACAGGGGAACACTGAAGCTTTCTTT. It is translated as CASSIGQGNTEAFF.

This chain links TRBV6-1 with TRBJ2-2, with a tentative D call TRBD2 (6 bases). Trimming removed 3 bases from V and 3 bases from J, with 11 bases in between. The V gene's germline CDR1 is MNHNS and CDR2 SASEGT. The CDR3 sequence is 15 residues long. CDR3 bases: TGTGCCAGCAGTGATGCCCAGCGGGACACCGGGGAGCTGTTTTTT. This sequence encodes CASSDAQRDTGELFF.

This chain joins TRBV11-2 and TRBJ2-5; D unresolved. With 1 base removed from V and 6 bases from J, the gap between germline ends came to 9 bases. The CDR3 extends over 13 amino acids. CDR1 SGHAT and CDR2 FQNNGV come from the germline V gene. The CDR3 DNA reads TGTGCCAGCAGCTTAGTGGATCGACAGACCCAGTACTTC. Protein: CASSLVDRQTQYF.

The chain carries TRBV14 and TRBJ2-2; no reliable D call. CDR1 and CDR2 (germline): SGHDN, FVKESK. This CDR3 has 14 residues. V lost 0 bases, J lost 2 bases, and 4 bases lay in between. DNA of the CDR3: TGTGCCAGCAGCCAAGACGGAAACACCGGGGAGCTGTTTTTT. Translating gives CASSQDGNTGELFF.

The chain couples TRBV19 to TRBJ1-5; tentative D call: TRBD1 (5 bases). Germline V gene data show CDR1 as LNHDA and CDR2 as SQIVND (reference sequence). The CDR3 contains 15 residues. Trimming shortened V by 3 bases and J by 7 bases, and 16 bases separated the two germline ends. This CDR3 is CASSMRWQGSQPQHF. CDR3 DNA sequence: TGTGCCAGTAGTATGCGTTGGCAGGGAAGCCAGCCCCAGCATTTT.

In this sample, this clone turned up once. This chain connects TRBV30 to TRBJ1-5; D is unclear. From germline, CDR1 is GTSNPN and CDR2 SVGIG (reference sequence). V was trimmed by 0 bases and J by 7 bases, leaving 7 bases between them. The CDR3 contains 12 residues. The CDR3, as DNA: TGTGCCTGGAGTGTATCAGGACAGCCCCAGCATTTT. Its protein is CAWSVSGQPQHF.

The rearrangement links TRBV5-6 to TRBJ2-2, with 10 bases lining up with TRBD1. J was trimmed by 5 bases and V by 4 bases; bases with no gene match: 5. The CDR3 consists of 15 residues. The V gene's germline CDR1 is SGHDT and CDR2 YYEEEE. The CDR3 DNA follows: TGTGCCAGCAGCCGAAGGGACAGGGGTACCGGGGAGCTGTTTTTT. It encodes CASSRRDRGTGELFF.

This clone has only one observation. This chain uses TRBV2 with TRBJ2-2; 12 nucleotides line up with TRBD2. Trimming removed 6 bases from V and 0 bases from J; junction bases left unmatched: 5. Germline V gene lookup returns CDR1 SNHLY and CDR2 FYNNEI. This CDR3 is built from 17 residues. CDR3 DNA: TGTGCCAGCAGCGTGACTAGCGGGAGAGCGAACACCGGGGAGCTGTTTTTT. The encoded protein is CASSVTSGRANTGELFF.

This clone was observed once. The V call is TRBV27, the J call TRBJ2-1; 7 bases fit TRBD2. CDR1 is MNHEY, CDR2 SMNVEV, per germline (reference sequence). J lost 8 bases, V lost 4 bases, and 11 bases had no gene match. The CDR3 runs 15 residues. The DNA of the CDR3 is TGTGCCAGCAGTTCCCCCCGGACTAGTTTCTATGAGCAGTTCTTC. Translating gives CASSSPRTSFYEQFF.

The gene calls are TRBV27 and TRBJ2-3, with 7 positions matching TRBD1. This CDR3 contains 15 residues. Germline assignment: CDR1 MNHEY and CDR2 SMNVEV (reference sequence). After removal of 3 bases from V and 5 bases from J, the junction contained 8 bases not matched to a gene. The CDR3 DNA follows: TGTGCCAGCAGTTTGTGGACAGGAGCTAAAGATACGCAGTATTTT. This translates into CASSLWTGAKDTQYF.

Concerning this clone itself: This sample also contains other DNA sequences that code for the same CDR3. The chain has TRBV20-1 and TRBJ2-5, with no clear D. The CDR3 length is 10 residues. The ends were cut back, 2 bases at V and 5 bases at J, with 3 bases in the middle. The V gene's germline CDR1 is DFQATT and CDR2 SNEGSKA (reference sequence). CDR3 nucleotides: TGCAGTGCTAGATTGGAGACCCAGTACTTC. It yields the protein CSARLETQYF.

The rearrangement links TRBV11-1 to TRBJ2-2; 9 nucleotides match TRBD1. V shed 8 bases, J shed 5 bases, and the junction held 15 bases outside the gene matches. The CDR3 is 17 residues long. The germline gives CDR1 SGHAT, CDR2 FQDESV (reference sequence). The CDR3 spells CASSPFWTGVRTGELFF. CDR3 DNA: TGTGCCAGCTCTCCTTTCTGGACAGGGGTGCGGACCGGGGAGCTGTTTTTT.

The J gene is TRBJ1-1, the V gene TRBV25-1; D gene uncertain. The CDR3 is 13 residues long. V shed 2 bases and J shed 1 base, with 5 bases lying between them. Germline values: CDR1 MGHDK, CDR2 SYGVNS. The CDR3 DNA reads TGTGCCAGCAGTGAAGGTTGGAACACTGAAGCTTTCTTT. Translation: CASSEGWNTEAFF.

V and J are TRBV23-1 and TRBJ2-5, with TRBD2 matching 11 bases. TRBV23-1 is filed as an ORF, its function uncertain. The CDR3 runs 17 residues. J was trimmed by 4 bases and V by 2 bases; bases with no gene match: 9. In nucleotides, the CDR3 is TGCGCCAGCAGTCAAATCCCACTAGCGGGAGATAGAGAGACCCAGTACTTC. Residues: CASSQIPLAGDRETQYF.

This rearrangement joins TRBV5-6 to TRBJ1-2; D is possibly TRBD1 (6 bases). Looked up from germline, CDR1 is SGHDT and CDR2 is YYEEEE. The CDR3 is 15 residues long. Deletions cut 1 base from V and 4 bases from J, with 14 bases between. The CDR3 nucleotides are TGTGCCAGCAGCTTGCGGGGGCAGGGGAGCTATGGCTACACCTTC. As protein: CASSLRGQGSYGYTF.

The chain employs TRBV6-6 and TRBJ2-6; D is unresolved. The germline CDR1 and CDR2 sequences are MNHNY and SVGAGI (reference sequence). The CDR3 runs 16 residues. V was pared by 0 bases and J by 0 bases, with 6 bases between. CDR3 sequence: CASSYSRTSGANVLTF. The CDR3 DNA follows: TGTGCCAGCAGTTACTCGAGAACCTCTGGGGCCAACGTCCTGACTTTC.

The chain uses TRBV6-6 and TRBJ2-4, with D perhaps being TRBD1 or TRBD2 (5 bases each). Trimming removed 2 bases at V and 8 bases at J, with 10 bases between. CDR3 size: 13 residues. Looked up from germline, CDR1 is MNHNY and CDR2 is SVGAGI (reference sequence). DNA of the CDR3: TGTGCCAGCAGTTACGAGGGGTGGTACATTCAGTACTTC. Translating gives CASSYEGWYIQYF.

This chain connects TRBV19 to TRBJ1-1; no definite D call. V was cut by 1 base and J by 3 bases, with 6 bases left in between. The germline V gene encodes CDR1 LNHDA and CDR2 SQIVND (reference sequence). This CDR3 contains 13 residues. The CDR3 DNA reads TGTGCCAGTAGTATAGGTGCCTACACTGAAGCTTTCTTT. This translates into CASSIGAYTEAFF.

The chain joins TRBV2 to TRBJ2-7; TRBD1 aligns across 8 bases. Germline CDR1 is SNHLY and CDR2 is FYNNEI. Germline trimming cut 4 bases from V and 6 bases from J; bases unmatched to any gene: 11. This CDR3 contains 15 residues. CDR3 residues: CASSVDSGGAAEQYF. CDR3 sequence (DNA): TGTGCCAGCAGTGTAGATTCAGGGGGCGCGGCCGAGCAGTACTTC.

This chain uses TRBV7-3 with TRBJ2-3, with unresolved D. V dropped 6 bases and J dropped 0 bases, with 10 bases sitting between them. Germline assignment: CDR1 SGHTA and CDR2 FQGTGA. The length of the CDR3 is 14 residues. The CDR3 here is CASSDGPSTDTQYF. The CDR3 region has the DNA TGTGCCAGCAGTGACGGTCCCAGCACAGATACGCAGTATTTT.